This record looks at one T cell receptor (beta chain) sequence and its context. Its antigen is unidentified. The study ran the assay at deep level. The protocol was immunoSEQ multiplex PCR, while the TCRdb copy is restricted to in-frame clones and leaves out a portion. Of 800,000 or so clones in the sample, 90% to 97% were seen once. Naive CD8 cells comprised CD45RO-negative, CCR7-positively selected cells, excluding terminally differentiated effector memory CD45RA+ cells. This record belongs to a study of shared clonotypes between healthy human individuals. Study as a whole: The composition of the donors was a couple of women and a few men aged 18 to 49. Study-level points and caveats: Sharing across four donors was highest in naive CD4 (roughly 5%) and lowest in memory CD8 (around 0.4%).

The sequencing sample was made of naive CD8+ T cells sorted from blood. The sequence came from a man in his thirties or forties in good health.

CDR3 nucleotide sequence: TGCGCCAGCAGTGAGTTAGGGGACAGGGAGGATGAGCAGTTCTTC. Translation: CASSELGDREDEQFF. The chain recombines TRBV10-2 with TRBJ2-1, with 9 bases aligning to TRBD1. In germline, CDR1 is WSHSY, CDR2 SAAADI. Trimming at V came to 1 base and at J to 8 bases, leaving 6 bases not matched to a gene. The CDR3 contains 15 residues.